This T cell receptor beta chain stems from a study of T-cell reconstitution after alpha-beta-depleted transplantation in children. Germline loops: CDR1 SGHVS, CDR2 FNYEAQ. The CDR3 spans 17 residues. V gave up 4 bases and J gave up 2 bases, with 18 bases separating them. Unique molecular identifiers were built into the TCRbeta library. TCRdb reanalysed the PCR reads using MiXCR and keeps one entry per CDR3 protein. The sample carries around 200,000 distinct CDR3 sequences, roughly a tenth recorded once. The chain links TRBV7-6 to TRBJ2-1; tentative D call: TRBD2 (5 bases). This sample comprised PBMCs from the stem cell graft donor, obtained from the stem cell graft. This clonotype originated in a human donor who donated a stem cell graft to a child with acute lymphoblastic leukemia. In nucleotides, the CDR3 is TGTGCCAGCAGCTCCCCTCGGACCCAGCGGACCTACAATGAGCAGTTCTTC. Translating gives CASSSPRTQRTYNEQFF.